This T cell receptor beta chain was documented in a study of T-cell reconstitution after alpha-beta-depleted transplantation in children. This clonotype was counted at least ten times. The antigen remains unidentified. Unique molecular identifiers were used in preparing the TCRbeta library. Via MiXCR, TCRdb re-called the PCR reads, giving one row per CDR3 protein. The table lists almost 7,500 distinct CDR3 sequences, 4% to 5.5% of them singletons. Study-level findings and limits: Surviving recipient T cells and thymic progenitors accounted for the high day-60 TCRbeta diversity observed in some patients. A year had passed since transplant, and T-cell counts and diversity by then came mostly from newly produced T cells. Reportedly, roughly two months post-transplant, alpha-beta T cells arose from several hundred expanded graft clones.

This CDR3 is built from 17 residues. The V gene lost 2 bases and the J gene lost 5 bases, with 21 bases spanning the gap. Looked up from germline, CDR1 is SGHAT and CDR2 is FQNNGV. The chain carries TRBV11-2 and TRBJ2-5; D may be TRBD1 or TRBD2 (5 bases each). The clonotype originates from a child younger than two who had a stem cell transplant for acute myeloid leukemia, so the T cells may come from the graft donor. Sequences were derived from PBMCs, mostly from graft donor cells, sampled 180 days after TCRalphabeta/CD19-depleted stem cell transplant. This CDR3 reads CASSLLRGGLPRETQYF. The CDR3 DNA reads as TGTGCCAGCAGCTTATTACGGGGCGGGCTCCCGCGGGAGACCCAGTACTTC.